This TCR beta chain is from a study of a mutant IDH1 vaccine in newly diagnosed glioma. The CDR3 totals 13 residues. The germline V gene encodes CDR1 GTSNPN and CDR2 SVGIG (reference sequence). The V gene lost 0 bases and the J gene lost 6 bases, with 11 bases spanning the gap. Regarding time point: week 11, during vaccination. In the vaccine, a single dose held 300 ug of the mutant IDH1 20-mer peptide, along with topical imiquimod. This clone was picked up a small number of times. Its antigen remains unknown. The table came from immunoSEQ multiplex PCR; TCRdb's copy has only in-frame clones and leaves some out. Altogether roughly 30,000 clones are present, 75% to 85% being singletons, with the ten largest covering about 24%.

The sample here was PBMCs, taken from a glioma patient whose treatment included an IDH1 peptide vaccine. This sequence joins TRBV30 and TRBJ1-2; D gene ambiguous. The sequence came from a man aged 25 to 40 with glioma. The CDR3 protein is CAWSVGDSHGYTF. The CDR3 DNA sequence: TGTGCCTGGAGTGTTGGAGACTCTCATGGCTACACCTTC.